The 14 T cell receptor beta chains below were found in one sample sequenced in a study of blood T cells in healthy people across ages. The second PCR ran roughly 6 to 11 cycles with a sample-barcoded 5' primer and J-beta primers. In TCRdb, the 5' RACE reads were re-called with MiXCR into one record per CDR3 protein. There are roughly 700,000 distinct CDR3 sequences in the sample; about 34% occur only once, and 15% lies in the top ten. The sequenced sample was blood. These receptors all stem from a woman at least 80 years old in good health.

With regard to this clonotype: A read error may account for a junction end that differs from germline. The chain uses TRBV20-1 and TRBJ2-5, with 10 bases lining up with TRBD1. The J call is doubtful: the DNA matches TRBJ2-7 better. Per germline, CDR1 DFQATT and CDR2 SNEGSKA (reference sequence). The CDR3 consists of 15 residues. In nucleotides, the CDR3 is TGCAGTACTAGAACCGGGACAGGGGCCTGCCACGAGCAGTACTTC. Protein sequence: CSTRTGTGACHEQYF.

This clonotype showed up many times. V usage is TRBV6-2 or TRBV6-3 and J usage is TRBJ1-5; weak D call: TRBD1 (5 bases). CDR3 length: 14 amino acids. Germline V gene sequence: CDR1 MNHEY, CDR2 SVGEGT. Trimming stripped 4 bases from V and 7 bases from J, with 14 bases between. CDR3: CASSSRDPAQPQHF. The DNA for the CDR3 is TGTGCCAGCAGTTCCAGGGATCCGGCACAGCCCCAGCATTTT.

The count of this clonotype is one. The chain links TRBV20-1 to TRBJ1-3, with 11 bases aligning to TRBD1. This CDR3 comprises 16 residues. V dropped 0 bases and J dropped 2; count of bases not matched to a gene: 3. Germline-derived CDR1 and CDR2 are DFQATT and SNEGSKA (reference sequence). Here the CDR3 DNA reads TGCAGTGCTAGAGATCCGGGACAGGGGGCTGGAAACACCATATATTTT. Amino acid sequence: CSARDPGQGAGNTIYF.

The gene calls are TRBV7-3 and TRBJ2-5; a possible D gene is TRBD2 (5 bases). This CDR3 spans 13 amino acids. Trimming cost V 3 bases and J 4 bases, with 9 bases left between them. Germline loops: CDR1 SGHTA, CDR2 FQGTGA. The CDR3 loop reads CASSFSAGETQYF. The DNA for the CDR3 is TGTGCCAGCAGCTTTTCGGCGGGAGAGACCCAGTACTTC. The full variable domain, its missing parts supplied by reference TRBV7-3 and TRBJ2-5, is GAGVSQTPSNKVTEKGKYVELRCDPISGHTALYWYRQSLGQGPEFLIYFQGTGAADDSGLPNDRFFAVRPEGSVSTLKIQRTERGDSAVYLCASSFSAGETQYFGPGTRLLVL.

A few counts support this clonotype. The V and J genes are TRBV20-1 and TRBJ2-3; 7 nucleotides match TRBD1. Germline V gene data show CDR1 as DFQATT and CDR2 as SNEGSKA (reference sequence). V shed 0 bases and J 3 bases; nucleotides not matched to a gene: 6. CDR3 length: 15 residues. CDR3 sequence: CSARDRGGGTDTQYF. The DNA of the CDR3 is TGCAGTGCTAGAGATCGAGGGGGCGGTACAGATACGCAGTATTTT.

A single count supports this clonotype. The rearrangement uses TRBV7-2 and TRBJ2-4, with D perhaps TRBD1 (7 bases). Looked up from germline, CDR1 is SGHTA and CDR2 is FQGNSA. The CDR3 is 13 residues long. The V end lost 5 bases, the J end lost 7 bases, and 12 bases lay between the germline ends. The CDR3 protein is CASSAQGRNIQYF. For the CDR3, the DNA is TGTGCCAGCAGCGCACAGGGGAGGAACATTCAGTACTTC.

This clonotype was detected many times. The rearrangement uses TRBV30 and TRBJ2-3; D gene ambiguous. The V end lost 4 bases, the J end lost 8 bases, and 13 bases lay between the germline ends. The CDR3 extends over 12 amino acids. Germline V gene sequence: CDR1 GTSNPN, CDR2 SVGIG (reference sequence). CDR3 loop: CAWTGTPGTQYF. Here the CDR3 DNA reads TGTGCCTGGACCGGTACTCCGGGTACGCAGTATTTT.

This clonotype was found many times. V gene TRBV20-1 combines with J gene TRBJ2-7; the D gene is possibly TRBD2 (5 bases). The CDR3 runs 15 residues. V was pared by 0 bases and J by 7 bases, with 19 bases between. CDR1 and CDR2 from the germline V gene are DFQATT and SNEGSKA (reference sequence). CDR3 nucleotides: TGCAGTGCTAGAGATTTCAGAGGCCGACGAGGGGAGCAGTACTTC. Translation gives CSARDFRGRRGEQYF.

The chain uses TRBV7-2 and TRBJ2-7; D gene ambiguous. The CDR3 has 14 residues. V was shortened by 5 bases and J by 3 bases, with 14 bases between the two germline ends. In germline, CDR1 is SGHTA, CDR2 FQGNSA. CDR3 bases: TGTGCCAGCAGCCTTGGAGTAGGCGACTACGAGCAGTACTTC. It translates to CASSLGVGDYEQYF. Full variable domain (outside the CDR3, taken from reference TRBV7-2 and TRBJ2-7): GAGVSQSPSNKVTEKGKDVELRCDPISGHTALYWYRQSLGQGLEFLIYFQGNSAPDKSGLPSDRFSAERTGGSVSTLTIQRTQQEDSAVYLCASSLGVGDYEQYFGPGTRLTVT.

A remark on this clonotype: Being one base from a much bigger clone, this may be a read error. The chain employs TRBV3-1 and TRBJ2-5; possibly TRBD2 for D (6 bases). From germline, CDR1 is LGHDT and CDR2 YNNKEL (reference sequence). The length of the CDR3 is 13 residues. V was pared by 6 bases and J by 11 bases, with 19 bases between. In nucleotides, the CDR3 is TGTGCCAGCAGTCCGGAGGGGATCAATGAGCAGTACTTC. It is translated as CASSPEGINEQYF.

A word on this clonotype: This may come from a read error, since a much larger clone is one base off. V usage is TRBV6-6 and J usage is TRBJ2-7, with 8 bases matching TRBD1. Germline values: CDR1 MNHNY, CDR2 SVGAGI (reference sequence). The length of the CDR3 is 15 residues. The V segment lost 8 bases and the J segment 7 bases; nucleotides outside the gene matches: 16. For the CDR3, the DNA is TGTGCCAGCTTATACCGGGCAGGGGGCTGGAATGAGCAGTACTTC. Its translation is CASLYRAGGWNEQYF.

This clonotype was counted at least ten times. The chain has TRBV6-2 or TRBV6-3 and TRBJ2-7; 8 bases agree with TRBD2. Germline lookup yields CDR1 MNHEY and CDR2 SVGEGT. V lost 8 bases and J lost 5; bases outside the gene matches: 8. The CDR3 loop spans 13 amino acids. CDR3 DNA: TGTGCCAGCCGAAAGACTAGCGACCACGAGCAGTACTTC. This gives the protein CASRKTSDHEQYF.

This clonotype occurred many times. The CDR3 sequence: CASSLGTGGGQQYF. As DNA, the CDR3 is TGTGCCAGCAGCTTAGGGACAGGGGGTGGCCAGCAGTACTTC. This rearrangement joins TRBV7-9 to TRBJ2-7, with TRBD1 matching 10 bases. The length of the CDR3 is 14 residues. Germline values: CDR1 SEHNR, CDR2 FQNEAQ (reference sequence). V lost 1 base to trimming and J lost 8 bases; unmatched junction nucleotides: 5. The full variable domain, in which reference TRBV7-9 and TRBJ2-7 provide the parts outside the CDR3, is DTGVSQNPRHKITKRGQNVTFRCDPISEHNRLYWYRQTLGQGPEFLTYFQNEAQLEKSRLLSDRFSAERPKGSFSTLEIQRTEQGDSAMYLCASSLGTGGGQQYFGPGTRLTVT.

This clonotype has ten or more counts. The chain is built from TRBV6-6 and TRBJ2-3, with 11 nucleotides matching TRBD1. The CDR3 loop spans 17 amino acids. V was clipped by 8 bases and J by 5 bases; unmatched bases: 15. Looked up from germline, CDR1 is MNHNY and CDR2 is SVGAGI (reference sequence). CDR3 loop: CASGSGPGQGARDTQYF. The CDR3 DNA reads TGTGCCAGCGGTTCGGGACCCGGACAGGGGGCTCGAGATACGCAGTATTTT.